This T cell receptor beta chain appears in the sequencing data of a study of T cells after somatic rescue of genetic block. V lost 0 bases to trimming and J lost 9 bases, with 12 bases between them. The germline gives CDR1 LNHDA, CDR2 SQIVND (reference sequence). The CDR3 is 14 amino acids. Clones were sequenced by immunoSEQ multiplex PCR, and TCRdb holds only the in-frame ones, with some missing. The repertoire holds under 150,000 clones, with 85% to 95% as singletons. This receptor was taken from a young woman. The chain uses TRBV19 and TRBJ2-1, with D possibly being TRBD1 (5 bases). The sequencing sample was made of peripheral blood mononuclear cells (PBMCs). CDR3 protein: CASSIDLRGSEQFF. Here the CDR3 DNA reads TGTGCCAGTAGTATAGATCTTAGGGGTAGTGAGCAGTTCTTC.